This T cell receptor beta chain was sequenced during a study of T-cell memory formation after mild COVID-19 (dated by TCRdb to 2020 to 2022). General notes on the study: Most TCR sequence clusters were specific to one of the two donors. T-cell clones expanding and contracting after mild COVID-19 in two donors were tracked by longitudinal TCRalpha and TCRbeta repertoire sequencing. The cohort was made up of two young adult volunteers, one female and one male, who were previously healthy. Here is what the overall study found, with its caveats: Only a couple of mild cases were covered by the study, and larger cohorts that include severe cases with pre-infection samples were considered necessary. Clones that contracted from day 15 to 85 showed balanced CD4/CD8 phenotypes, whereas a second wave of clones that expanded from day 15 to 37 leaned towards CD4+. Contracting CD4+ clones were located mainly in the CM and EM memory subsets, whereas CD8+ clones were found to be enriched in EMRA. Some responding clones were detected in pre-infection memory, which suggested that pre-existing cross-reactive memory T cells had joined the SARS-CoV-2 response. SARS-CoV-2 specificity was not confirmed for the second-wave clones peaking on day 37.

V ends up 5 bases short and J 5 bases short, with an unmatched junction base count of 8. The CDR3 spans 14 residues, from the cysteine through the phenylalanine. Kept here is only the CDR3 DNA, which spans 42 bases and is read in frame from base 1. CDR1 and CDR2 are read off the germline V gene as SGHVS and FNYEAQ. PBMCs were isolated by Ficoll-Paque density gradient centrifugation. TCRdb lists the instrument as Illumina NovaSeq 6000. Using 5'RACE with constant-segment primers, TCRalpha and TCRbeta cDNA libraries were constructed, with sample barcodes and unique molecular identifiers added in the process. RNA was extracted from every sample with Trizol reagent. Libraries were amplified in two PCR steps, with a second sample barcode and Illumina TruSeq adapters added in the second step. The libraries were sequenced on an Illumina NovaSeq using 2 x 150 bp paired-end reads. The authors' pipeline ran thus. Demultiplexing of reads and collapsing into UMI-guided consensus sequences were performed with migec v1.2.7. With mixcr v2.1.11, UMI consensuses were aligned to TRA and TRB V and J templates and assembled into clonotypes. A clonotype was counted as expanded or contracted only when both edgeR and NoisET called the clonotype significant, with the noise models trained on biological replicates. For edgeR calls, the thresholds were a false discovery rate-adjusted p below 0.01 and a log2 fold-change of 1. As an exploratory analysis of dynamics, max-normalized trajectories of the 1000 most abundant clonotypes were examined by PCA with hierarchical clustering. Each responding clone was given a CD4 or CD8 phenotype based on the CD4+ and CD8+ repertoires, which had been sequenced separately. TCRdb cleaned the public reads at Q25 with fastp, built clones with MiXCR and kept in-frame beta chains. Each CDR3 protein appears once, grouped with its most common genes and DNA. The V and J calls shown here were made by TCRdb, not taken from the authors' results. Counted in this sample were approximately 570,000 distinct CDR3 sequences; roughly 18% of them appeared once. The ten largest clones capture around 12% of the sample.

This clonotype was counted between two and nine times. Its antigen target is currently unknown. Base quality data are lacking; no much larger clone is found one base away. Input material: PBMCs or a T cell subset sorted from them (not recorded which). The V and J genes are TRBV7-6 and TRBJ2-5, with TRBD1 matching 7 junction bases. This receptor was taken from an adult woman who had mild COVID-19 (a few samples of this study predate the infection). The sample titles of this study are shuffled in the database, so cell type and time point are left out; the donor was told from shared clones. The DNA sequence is TGTGCCAGCAGCCAAAGGGGGCAGGGGGAGACCCAGTACTTC. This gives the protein CASSQRGQGETQYF.